This T cell receptor (beta chain) was sequenced for a study of cytomegalovirus exposure and HLA in healthy donors (dated by TCRdb to 2017 to 2019). About the study as a whole: In an earlier analysis of 550 to 750 of the donors, 250 to 350 Gb of sequence data and 117 million unique TCR beta sequences from about 190 million T cells were reported. About 280 gigabases of sequencing data and 91 million or so unique TCR sequences made up an early release that covered under 750 HLA-typed donors. Of the roughly 400 genotyped donors, roughly 80% fell in the genetic ancestry cluster associated with self-reported Caucasian donors. The study aimed to test whether cataloging public T cell receptors could reveal signatures of past pathogen exposure. Using immunosequencing, the study profiled T cell repertoires from 666 subjects and related those repertoires to cytomegalovirus serostatus. Along with the 666-subject first cohort, a separate validation cohort of over 90 different subjects was used. The study combined high-throughput TCR immunosequencing, statistical association of individual TCRs with disease status, and machine learning to predict cytomegalovirus infection status. In a later analysis, previously published TCR beta repertoires from 500 to 750 donors were re-analyzed and high-resolution HLA genotyping was added so that TCR occurrence patterns could be studied. Rather than using new phenotypic data, the later analysis identified candidate immune exposures from TCR beta sequences and from how often those sequences occurred across donors. An earlier analysis of a few hundred of the donors applied high-throughput TCR beta sequencing to assess whether each TCR beta V gene segment acted as functional or pseudogenic. Donor age, sex, ethnicity and CMV serostatus were compiled alongside the repertoire data. In a later genetic analysis, genome-wide SNP genotypes for about 55% of the roughly 670 donors were used, and that subset was treated as a discovery cohort. All discovery cohort repertoires had been generated using a single sequencing platform. Class I and class II HLA loci were covered by the typing at four-digit resolution. The number of typed donors differed by locus: about 620-630 for A, B, C, DRB1 and DQB1; some 500 for DQA1; 606 for DPA1; and around 490 for DPB1. Roughly five DR-DQ haplotypes were handled as single units for association and clustering, since linkage in the cohort was strong. On average, roughly 250,000 unique TCR beta nucleotide sequences were sequenced per donor among a few hundred genotyped donors of the cohort, with about 19% of those sequences being non-productive. General conclusions and limits of the study: HLA typing was unavailable for some donors at each locus, so association tests used only the typed subset. A later analysis associated some 17,000 TCR beta sequences with specific HLA alleles at a false discovery rate of 0.05. Because counts were too low, about 17 rarely observed V segments, including chromosome 9 orphons, were excluded from the earlier analysis of roughly 580 of the donors. The only immune exposure information available for the cohort was CMV serostatus. The authors suggested that the approach could potentially be extended to other disease states and immunological phenotypes. The 87-base-pair reads could not distinguish some IMGT-functional V segments, including TRBV6-2 and TRBV6-3, so those segments were excluded. Linkage disequilibrium might explain the correlated functional status among segregating V segments, but an unknown experimental factor could not be excluded. Broadly in line with IMGT annotations, most TCR beta V segments showed up in productive rearrangements about 87% or about 30% of the time in an earlier analysis of approximately 640 of the donors. Most TCR sequences were seen in very few donors, while some public TCRs were found in many individuals. A further reported finding was that TCR beta sequences accurately predicted the HLA-A and HLA-B alleles for most subjects in the first cohort. In a later analysis, HLA-associated TCR beta chains showed more clonal expansion and lower generation probabilities than non-associated chains that were equally common. A later analysis reported that several top co-occurrence clusters appeared linked to parvovirus B19, influenza, CMV and Epstein-Barr virus. A later analysis found that most CMV-associated TCR beta chains appeared HLA-restricted, with HLA associations seemingly driven largely by CMV exposure. A cluster of highly shared sequence variants was judged likely to represent a technical artifact of the sequencing pipeline. Three of the identified cytomegalovirus-associated TCR beta chains were confirmed in vitro to be specific for cytomegalovirus antigens. The study gave a list of 150 to 200 TCR beta chains associated with cytomegalovirus. Sequencing depth was assumed to be roughly uniform across donors in the presence/absence analyses, though that assumption may not hold. V-gene and J-gene trimming of TCR beta chains was associated with a missense DCLRE1C variant in a later genetic analysis, and the association was replicated in an independent cohort. In both the original and validation cohorts, the classifier was reported to diagnose cytomegalovirus status with high specificity and sensitivity. Compared with the roughly 670-donor mean, donors in an Asian-associated ancestry cluster had fewer N-insertions in productive TCRs, according to a later genetic analysis. Assigning TCR associations to individual alleles was difficult when HLA alleles, especially DR and DQ, strongly co-occurred. Only TCR beta chains were sequenced in this cohort, and the absence of alpha or paired-chain data limited detectable features. A later analysis found that TCR association rates varied across HLA loci, with DRB1 alleles showing the most associated TCRs and HLA-C alleles the fewest.

Reading from cysteine to phenylalanine, the CDR3 counts 15 amino acids. Only the CDR3 region is kept as DNA, spanning 45 bases read in frame from base 1. Trimming removed 4 bases from V and 8 bases from J, leaving 18 bases between the germline ends. The CDR1 and CDR2 encoded by the germline V gene (reference sequence) are SGHNT and YYREEE. In total, roughly 670 healthy bone marrow donors made up the cohort. At the time of sampling, every cohort member was nominally healthy, though immune exposures that went unrecorded were likely present. The donor was CMV seronegative and was included in the group of 352 seronegative cohort members. A peripheral blood sample was collected from each donor, and TCR beta sequencing was performed on peripheral blood mononuclear cells. Genomic DNA extraction from the blood cell samples was performed with the Qiagen DNeasy Blood Extraction Kit. Receptor libraries were prepared by the immunoSEQ multiplex PCR assay. A mixture of 60 forward primers for TCR Vbeta segments and 13 reverse primers for TCR Jbeta segments was used in the multiplex PCR. The CDR3 region of rearranged TCR beta genes was amplified from genomic DNA with a multiplex PCR assay. The Illumina HiSeq System was used to sequence the amplified TCR beta libraries as 87-base-pair reads. From the authors' description of their analysis: A later analysis tallied 75 million to 85 million unique TCR beta chains across the 640 or so repertoires, and around 9.9 million of those chains were shared by two or more donors. Raw reads were error-corrected and collapsed into unique sequences with a nearest-neighbor algorithm that merged closely related sequences to remove PCR and sequencing errors. CDR3 sequences were aligned to IMGT reference sequences to assign V, D and J gene segments. For a sequence to be retained, at least a six-nucleotide match to both a V gene segment and a J gene segment was required. Rearrangements were classified as productive when the CDR3 lacked stop codons and remained in frame with V and J, and all other rearrangements were classified as non-productive. Following IMGT convention, CDR3 was defined as the stretch from the second conserved V-encoded cysteine up to the conserved J-encoded phenylalanine. In an earlier analysis of just under 600 of the donors, sequences lacking an unambiguous match to a single V gene segment were excluded. An earlier analysis of 500 to 700 of the donors classified V segments as functional when productive rearrangements were above 56.7% and as segregating when the standard deviation between donors was above 5%. A statistical classification framework was built to diagnose cytomegalovirus status from the catalog of TCR beta chain sequences. In a later analysis, V and J genes were assigned by comparing TCR nucleotide sequences against IMGT/GENE-DB human TR gene sequences. Using the TCRdist pipeline, a later analysis assigned CDR3 sequences along with most-parsimonious VDJ recombination scenarios. In a later analysis, every TCR beta chain was defined by the combination of its CDR3 amino acid sequence and its V-gene family, and reads without a unique V-gene family were dropped. A later analysis removed roughly 590 highly shared, low-generation-probability nucleotide sequences to deal with suspected cross-contamination and a sequencing artifact. For each public chain, a later analysis derived a clonal expansion index from normalized ranks of inferred template counts within each repertoire. A later analysis computed generation probabilities with a VDJ recombination model fitted to out-of-frame rearrangements, and checked the results against IGoR. Hypergeometric tests were used in a later analysis to score TCR-TCR, TCR-HLA and TCR-CMV co-occurrence, with a repertoire-size bias correction applied to the TCR pairs. False discovery rates were estimated in a later analysis by permuting HLA or CMV assignments 20 times. In a later analysis, co-occurring TCRs were grouped with DBSCAN, and TCRdist sequence similarity was added when clustering was performed within HLA-allele-positive subsets. Co-occurrence clustering excluded repertoires with fewer than 30,000 or more than 120,000 public chains, plus five with anomalous nucleotide sharing. TCRdb obtained this table from immuneACCESS and retained in-frame rearrangements with V and J assigned. These tables miss some clones; where compared with another copy, unresolved V genes account for less than half of the shortfall, and the remainder is unexplained. For V, J and clone size, that table is used; D and trimming come from the DNA. For this sample the table gives under 200,000 clones, of which approximately 62% were detected only once. Less than 1.5% of the sample is held by the ten biggest clonotypes.

This clone was detected only a few times. This clone's antigen is unknown. Base qualities are not provided; no much larger clone lies one nucleotide away. The specimen was PBMCs. This TCR was sampled from a man aged 50 to 59 in good health and CMV-seronegative. The chain links TRBV5-4 with TRBJ1-4; the D region possibly corresponds to TRBD1 (6 bases align). The DNA sequence reads TGTGCCAGCAGCCCTTCACAGGGTTTGGGGGAAAAACTGTTTTTT. This codes for CASSPSQGLGEKLFF.